These 21 T cell receptor beta chains came from one sample sequenced in a study of PD-1 blockade in classical Hodgkin lymphoma. Produced via immunoSEQ multiplex PCR; TCRdb's table is partial and in-frame only. The data contain some 8,500 clones, roughly 80% of them singletons. All trial patients relapsed after autologous stem cell transplantation. Magnetic negative selection was used to purify CD4+ T cells from thawed PBMCs. Sequencing used CD4+ T cells from blood, obtained at baseline. Receptors originate from a human donor with classical Hodgkin lymphoma.

The chain combines TRBV6-8 with TRBJ2-7; D ambiguous. V was clipped by 2 bases and J by 5 bases, with 13 bases between them. The germline gives CDR1 MNHGY, CDR2 SAAAGT. The CDR3 has 14 amino acids. In DNA form, the CDR3 reads TGTGCCAGCAGTTACCCCCAGAGAGACCACGAGCAGTACTTC. Residues: CASSYPQRDHEQYF.

This sequence joins TRBV21-1 and TRBJ2-1; the DNA was not compared with TRBD2, the D call given in the table. TRBV21-1 is tagged as a pseudogene. The CDR3 runs 16 residues. The CDR3 spells CASSKVREGPYNEQFF. The CDR3 nucleotides read TGTGCCAGCAGCAAAGTACGGGAGGGCCCCTACAATGAGCAGTTCTTC.

The chain is built from TRBV2 and TRBJ2-7, with TRBD1 as a possible D gene (6 bases). The CDR3 length is 15 residues. Germline values: CDR1 SNHLY, CDR2 FYNNEI. V lost 7 bases and J lost 7, with 23 bases in between. CDR3 nucleotide sequence: TGTGCCAGCACGAGGGTGGGGGTCTGGCAGGGGGAGCAGTACTTC. Translated: CASTRVGVWQGEQYF.

This chain connects TRBV12-5 to TRBJ2-5; D is uncertain. Gene TRBJ2-7 matches the end of the DNA better, so the J call may be wrong. Germline CDR1 reads LGHNT; CDR2 reads FRNRAP. The CDR3 totals 13 residues. The CDR3 nucleotides are TGTGCTAGTGACCCGACGCCGACCTACGAGCAGTACTTC. Its protein is CASDPTPTYEQYF.

The chain employs TRBV18 and TRBJ1-1, with 11 positions matching TRBD1. The CDR3 is made up of 14 amino acids. The trim removed 2 bases at V and 6 bases at J, leaving 2 bases unmatched. CDR1 is KGHSH, CDR2 LQKENI, per germline. CDR3 bases: TGTGCCAGCTCACCAAGGACAGGGGGCTCTGAAGCTTTCTTT. Its translation: CASSPRTGGSEAFF.

The V gene is TRBV5-1, the J gene TRBJ2-7; 9 bases match TRBD2. V gave up 0 bases and J gave up 6 bases; unmatched junction bases: 10. This CDR3 has 16 residues. CDR1 is SGHRS and CDR2 is YFSETQ in the germline V gene. CDR3 nucleotide sequence: TGCGCCAGCAGCTTGGTCTCTAGCGGGATACAGGTCGAGCAGTACTTC. It codes for CASSLVSSGIQVEQYF.

The V gene is TRBV5-1, the J gene TRBJ2-1, with TRBD2 identical over 15 bases. The CDR3 totals 18 residues. Losses at the gene ends were 4 bases for V and 3 bases for J; bases not matched to a gene: 8. Looked up from germline, CDR1 is SGHRS and CDR2 is YFSETQ. CDR3 coding DNA: TGCGCCAGCAGCCCGAGGACTAGCGGGAGGGCCGTCTACAATGAGCAGTTCTTC. It translates to CASSPRTSGRAVYNEQFF.

The chain recombines TRBV5-1 with TRBJ2-3; TRBD1 matches at 9 bases. The CDR3 length is 17 residues. Trimming at V came to 0 bases and at J to 4 bases, leaving 9 bases not matched to a gene. CDR1 SGHRS and CDR2 YFSETQ come from the germline V gene. This chain's CDR3 is CASSLDGQGPVADTQYF. The CDR3 region has the DNA TGCGCCAGCAGCTTGGATGGACAGGGGCCGGTGGCAGATACGCAGTATTTT. Complete variable domain (other parts from reference TRBV5-1 and TRBJ2-3): KAGVTQTPRYLIKTRGQQVTLSCSPISGHRSVSWYQQTPGQGLQFLFEYFSETQRNKGNFPGRFSGRQFSNSRSEMNVSTLELGDSALYLCASSLDGQGPVADTQYFGPGTRLTVL.

This chain links TRBV6-5 with TRBJ1-6; D unclear. The germline gives CDR1 MNHEY, CDR2 SVGAGI. CDR3 length equals 12 residues. Deletions cut 6 bases from V and 7 bases from J, with 7 bases between. CDR3 loop: CASRDGNSPLHF. DNA for the CDR3: TGTGCCAGCAGGGACGGGAATTCACCCCTCCACTTT.

This clone appeared once. J is TRBJ2-1 and V is TRBV5-1; 8 bases match TRBD2. V gave up 0 bases and J gave up 4 bases; unmatched junction bases: 3. CDR3 length equals 15 residues. CDR1 and CDR2 (germline): SGHRS, YFSETQ. The DNA for the CDR3 is TGCGCCAGCAGCTTGGGGGGGACTAGGTACAATGAGCAGTTCTTC. Translation: CASSLGGTRYNEQFF.

The V and J genes are TRBV28 and TRBJ2-1; TRBD2 might be the D (5 bases). V was shortened by 7 bases and J by 5 bases, with 9 bases between the two germline ends. The CDR3 is 12 residues long. Germline CDR1 and CDR2: MDHEN and SYDVKM. The CDR3 DNA sequence: TGTGCCAGCATAAGCGGAGACAATGAGCAGTTCTTC. Its translation: CASISGDNEQFF.

This chain joins TRBV5-1 and TRBJ2-1; 10 bases match TRBD2. Trimming took 0 bases from V and 7 from J; bases not matched to a gene: 4. The CDR3 is made up of 15 amino acids. Germline V CDR1 and CDR2: SGHRS, YFSETQ. The CDR3 protein is CASSLVLAGSNEQFF. The CDR3 region has the DNA TGCGCCAGCAGCTTGGTACTAGCGGGATCGAATGAGCAGTTCTTC.

Written as DNA, the CDR3 is TGTGCCAGCAGCCAAGGGGCAGGTGATACGCAGTATTTT. Translating it yields CASSQGAGDTQYF. The rearrangement joins TRBV4-2 to TRBJ2-3; unclear D gene. The CDR3 contains 13 residues. The germline V gene encodes CDR1 LGHNA and CDR2 YNFKEQ. Trimming took 1 base from V and 6 from J, leaving 8 bases between them.

The rearrangement links TRBV5-1 to TRBJ2-7; TRBD1 matches 8 bases. Losses at the gene ends were 0 bases for V and 10 bases for J; bases not matched to a gene: 6. CDR3 length: 13 amino acids. CDR1 is SGHRS, CDR2 YFSETQ, per germline. CDR3 nucleotides: TGCGCCAGCAGCTTGGAGGGACAGGTAGTTCAGTACTTC. Its protein is CASSLEGQVVQYF.

The rearrangement uses TRBV5-1 and TRBJ2-1; perhaps D is TRBD1 or TRBD2 (5 bases each). V was pared by 2 bases and J by 0 bases, with 15 bases between. CDR1 SGHRS and CDR2 YFSETQ come from the germline V gene. The CDR3 consists of 17 residues. This CDR3 reads CASSFTLGDPSYNEQFF. In DNA form, the CDR3 reads TGCGCCAGCAGCTTTACTTTGGGGGATCCCTCCTACAATGAGCAGTTCTTC.

This chain links TRBV11-1 with TRBJ2-7, with D hard to call. The V end lost 1 base, the J end lost 2 bases, and 9 bases lay between the germline ends. The CDR3 spans 14 residues. The V gene's germline CDR1 is SGHAT and CDR2 FQDESV (reference sequence). As DNA, the CDR3 is TGTGCCAGCAGCTTAGGAGGTCCCGCCTACGAGCAGTACTTC. Translating gives CASSLGGPAYEQYF.

The chain combines TRBV7-9 with TRBJ1-1; TRBD1 agrees at 9 bases. Germline V gene data show CDR1 as SEHNR and CDR2 as FQNEAQ (reference sequence). Germline trimming cut 5 bases from V and 4 bases from J; bases unmatched to any gene: 2. CDR3 size: 13 residues. The CDR3 DNA reads as TGTGCCAGCAGCATGACAGGGGGCACTGAAGCTTTCTTT. Translated, it gives CASSMTGGTEAFF.

The chain couples TRBV6-4 to TRBJ2-7; 8 positions match TRBD2. This CDR3 is built from 17 residues. Per the germline V gene, CDR1 is MRHNA and CDR2 is SNTAGT. V was clipped by 2 bases and J by 0 bases; unmatched bases: 9. CDR3 nucleotides: TGTGCCAGCAGTGACGGTGCGGGAGGTATCAGCTCCTACGAGCAGTACTTC. Protein: CASSDGAGGISSYEQYF.

The chain links TRBV2 to TRBJ1-1; D is uncertain. The germline CDR1 and CDR2 sequences are SNHLY and FYNNEI. V lost 4 bases and J lost 3, with 12 bases in between. The CDR3 spans 14 residues. In DNA form, the CDR3 reads TGTGCCAGCAGTGTGAGAGGGCTGGACACTGAAGCTTTCTTT. This encodes CASSVRGLDTEAFF.

This chain uses TRBV6-5 with TRBJ1-1, with D hard to call. The CDR3 loop spans 13 amino acids. Between the trimmed V and J ends, which lost 7 bases and 4 bases, there was a span of 13 bases. CDR1 MNHEY and CDR2 SVGAGI come from the germline V gene. CDR3 protein: CASTSVVGTEAFF. In DNA, the CDR3 is TGTGCCAGCACCTCGGTTGTGGGCACTGAAGCTTTCTTT.

The V call is TRBV5-1, the J call TRBJ2-1, with no clear D. The CDR3 length is 12 residues. V lost 5 bases to trimming and J lost 10 bases, with 13 bases between them. Per the germline V gene, CDR1 is SGHRS and CDR2 is YFSETQ. CDR3 in amino acids: CASRNPLGEQFF. DNA for the CDR3: TGCGCCAGCAGGAACCCTCTGGGAGAGCAGTTCTTC.